These T cell receptor beta chains were read from a single sample in a study of response to subunit inactivated influenza vaccine. TCRdb called the RT-PCR reads again in MiXCR, with one record for every CDR3 protein. This table holds about 540,000 distinct CDR3 sequences, roughly 23% found once. This sample was also put to use in a study of T cells expressing NK-cell markers.

The starting material was CD4+ T cells sorted from PBMCs, obtained approximately 13 days after vaccination. The receptors shown here come from a man in his fifties or sixties who received an inactivated influenza vaccine. CDR3s include the opening cysteine and the closing phenylalanine or tryptophan. The D gene is left open where the match is weak. Clone size is shown for a subset of rows, as once, few, many or a class of expanded clone.

j_call clone_size v_call d_call cdr3_nt cdr3_aa
TRBJ2-4 few TRBV5-1 - TGCGCCAGCAGCTTGCAGCAGGCCCCCAAAAACATTCAGTACTTC CASSLQQAPKNIQYF
TRBJ2-2 few TRBV30 - TGTGCCTGGAGTGGTAGCGTTCTGGGCACCGGGGAGCTGTTTTTT CAWSGSVLGTGELFF
TRBJ1-5 many TRBV12-3/TRBV12-4 TRBD1 TGTGCCAGCAGTGATCAGGGGGTCCCCAATCAGCCCCAGCATTTT CASSDQGVPNQPQHF
TRBJ2-3 many TRBV11-1 TRBD2 TGTGCCAGCAGCCGGACTAGCGGGTCCGGCACAGATACGCAGTATTTT CASSRTSGSGTDTQYF
TRBJ2-4 few TRBV2 - TGTGCCAGCAGAGCCTCAGGGGAACCCAAAAACATTCAGTACTTC CASRASGEPKNIQYF
TRBJ2-3 few TRBV12-3/TRBV12-4 - TGTGCCAGCAGTTATGGGACAAAACTCACAGATACGCAGTATTTT CASSYGTKLTDTQYF
TRBJ2-5 few TRBV27 TRBD2 TGTGCCAGCAGTGTAGCGGGCCCCCAAGAGACCCAGTACTTC CASSVAGPQETQYF
TRBJ2-1 - TRBV2 - TGTGCCAGCACAGGGTACAATGAGCAGTTCTTC CASTGYNEQFF
TRBJ2-7 few TRBV7-2 TRBD2 TGTGCCAGCAGCAGGACTAGCGGGAGGTCCTACGAGCAGTACTTC CASSRTSGRSYEQYF
TRBJ2-2 - TRBV2 - TGTGCCAGCAGTGATTCGATGGCCGCCGGGGAGCTGTTTTTT CASSDSMAAGELFF
TRBJ2-1 few TRBV7-2 TRBD2 TGTGCCAGCAGCCCCAGCCGGACTAGCGGGGCATCTGAGTTCTTC CASSPSRTSGASEFF
TRBJ2-1 - TRBV4-3 - TGCGCCAGCAGCCAAGATCGATTACACGGTGTCTCCTCCTACAATGAGCAGTTCTTC CASSQDRLHGVSSYNEQFF
TRBJ1-5 few TRBV2 - TGTGCCAGCAGTGAAACAGGGATTAGCAATCAGCCCCAGCATTTT CASSETGISNQPQHF
TRBJ2-3 few TRBV2 TRBD1 TGTGCCAGTAGGGGGGCGACAGGGGTTTTGACAGATACGCAGTATTTT CASRGATGVLTDTQYF
TRBJ1-2 many TRBV6-1 - TGTGCCAGCAGTCCTTTTCTTAACTATGGCTACACCTTC CASSPFLNYGYTF
TRBJ1-1 - TRBV20-1 - TGCAGTGCCCCTAGGAACACTGAAGCTTTCTTT CSAPRNTEAFF
TRBJ1-2 - TRBV7-9 - TGTGCCAGCCACAGGCAGGGCGACTATGGCTACACCTTC CASHRQGDYGYTF
TRBJ2-5 - TRBV7-2 - TGTGCCAGCAGCTTAAGGAGACCAGAGACCCAGTACTTC CASSLRRPETQYF
TRBJ2-1 few TRBV24-1 - TGTGCCACCAGTGACGTAAGTACCTACAATGAGCAGTTCTTC CATSDVSTYNEQFF
TRBJ2-1 few TRBV7-3 TRBD2 TGTGCCAGCAGCTTATCAGCGGGGACTTCTCGAAATGAGCAGTTCTTC CASSLSAGTSRNEQFF